The T cell receptor (beta chain) described here comes from a study of spatial heterogeneity in lung cancer. This clonotype has at least ten counts. Each molecule of TCR cDNA was tagged with one unique molecular identifier. TCRdb reprocessed the 5' RACE reads with MiXCR, giving one entry per CDR3 protein. The sample holds 17,000 or so distinct CDR3 sequences, about 22% seen once. CDR3 size: 15 residues. Trimming left V 0 bases short and J 4 bases short, with 12 bases between. Germline V gene data show CDR1 as SGHRS and CDR2 as YFSETQ. The time point was: sample taken at primary tumor resection. Extraction of whole RNA from tumor, nontumor lung or frozen PBMC preceded unsorted sequencing. Samples were donated by 72 untreated early-stage non-small cell lung cancer patients.

This clonotype was sampled from a female donor with early-stage non-small cell lung cancer. The chain has TRBV5-1 and TRBJ2-3; the D is unclear. Sequenced material: PBMCs, taken at surgery. As DNA, the CDR3 is TGCGCCAGCAGCTTGGCCCGTTCCGGCGCAGATACGCAGTATTTT. This translates into CASSLARSGADTQYF.